The clone carrying this T cell receptor beta chain occurred once. The protocol was immunoSEQ multiplex PCR, while the TCRdb copy is restricted to in-frame clones and leaves out a portion. The table records approximately 92,000 clones, roughly 94% of them present only once. This specimen comes from a study of siplizumab effects on memory and regulatory T cells. The CDR3 is 15 residues long. The source material was non-Treg CD4+ T cells sorted from blood. The chain has TRBV21-1 and TRBJ2-7; the table assigns TRBD1, which was not confirmed against the DNA. TRBV21-1 is a pseudogene segment. The source of this sequence is a human donor in good health. CDR3 amino acids: CASSKGGQGSYEQYF. The CDR3 nucleotides read TGTGCCAGCAGCAAGGGAGGACAGGGATCCTACGAGCAGTACTTC.